Each of the 7 T cell receptor beta chains below was sequenced from the same sample in a study of CD8+CD57+ T cells in acquired aplastic anemia. The template used for profiling TCR beta VDJ and CDR3 was genomic DNA. TCRdb processed the reads anew with MiXCR; each CDR3 protein has one entry. In the table there are 400,000 to 500,000 distinct CDR3 sequences, 55% to 70% of which are singletons. Sequenced: sorted CD4+, CD8+, or CD8+CD57+ T cells (not recorded which) from PBMCs. The receptors were sampled from a human donor in good health, serving as a control.

Regarding this clonotype: It is likely a read error, because the conserved phenylalanine at the end of the CDR3 is missing. The chain carries TRBV24-1 and TRBJ1-1; 10 nucleotides line up with TRBD1. The germline V gene has CDR1 KGHDR and CDR2 SFDVKD. The CDR3 consists of 15 residues. The trim removed 7 bases at V and 1 base at J, leaving 5 bases unmatched. This CDR3 is CATSATGGANTEAFS. CDR3 coding DNA: TGTGCCACCAGCGCGACAGGGGGCGCGAACACTGAAGCTTTCTCT.

This chain joins TRBV7-2 and TRBJ1-6; TRBD1 agrees at 10 bases. V dropped 5 bases and J dropped 9; count of bases not matched to a gene: 10. Per germline, CDR1 SGHTA and CDR2 FQGNSA. CDR3 length: 16 residues. The CDR3: CASSQTPGQGCSPLHF. As DNA, the CDR3 is TGTGCCAGCAGCCAAACACCGGGACAGGGGTGTTCACCCCTCCACTTT.

J is TRBJ1-1 and V is TRBV20-1; no reliable D call. Trimming took off 5 bases at V and 6 bases at J, with 13 bases between the two ends. Germline V CDR1 and CDR2: DFQATT, SNEGSKA (reference sequence). This CDR3 region has 12 residues. Here the CDR3 reads CSAGREAAEAFF. The CDR3 DNA reads as TGCAGTGCTGGAAGGGAGGCGGCTGAAGCTTTCTTT.

This clonotype appeared many times. This rearrangement joins TRBV5-6 to TRBJ1-2; 11 bases are a match to TRBD1. The CDR3 is made up of 14 amino acids. Germline V gene sequence: CDR1 SGHDT, CDR2 YYEEEE. Trimming took 6 bases from V and 2 from J; bases not matched to a gene: 3. Here the CDR3 reads CASTRDRGNYGYTF. CDR3 DNA: TGTGCCAGCACCCGGGACAGGGGGAACTATGGCTACACCTTC.

On this clonotype: A read error is likely, as this CDR3 ends without the conserved phenylalanine or tryptophan. The limits of the CDR3 on the DNA are not certain, so only TCRdb's listed CDR3 is given. The CDR3 region is CASTGRRPSTSDH. The V and J genes are TRBV7-9 and TRBJ2-7; the D call in the table, TRBD1, was not verified against the DNA. Including both end residues, the CDR3 is 13 amino acids long. Germline V gene data show CDR1 as SEHNR and CDR2 as FQNEAQ (reference sequence).

The CDR3 spells CASSALQDNYSPLHF. As DNA, the CDR3 is TGTGCCAGCAGCGCGCTACAGGACAACTATTCACCCCTCCACTTT. The rearrangement uses TRBV14 and TRBJ1-6; weak D call: TRBD1 (5 bases). V was trimmed by 5 bases and J by 8 bases, leaving 16 bases between them. The CDR3 loop spans 15 amino acids. From germline, CDR1 is SGHDN and CDR2 FVKESK. Variable domain in full (rest from reference TRBV14 and TRBJ1-6): EAGVTQFPSHSVIEKGQTVTLRCDPISGHDNLYWYRRVMGKEIKFLLHFVKESKQDESGMPNNRFLAERTGGTYSTLKVQPAELEDSGVYFCASSALQDNYSPLHFGNGTRLTVT.

This rearrangement joins TRBV4-3 to TRBJ2-1; TRBD2 matches 8 bases. The ends lost 4 bases at V and 9 bases at J; junction bases unmatched: 8. Germline assignment: CDR1 LGHNA and CDR2 YSLEER. The CDR3 has 14 residues. CDR3 in amino acids: CASSPGLGMSEQFF. CDR3 nucleotide sequence: TGCGCCAGCAGCCCGGGACTAGGCATGAGTGAGCAGTTCTTC.